This T cell receptor beta chain was captured in a study of post-analysis software for immune sequencing data. TCR beta cDNA libraries had unique molecular identifiers. TCRdb passed the PCR reads through MiXCR, listing each CDR3 protein once. This table holds hundreds of thousands of distinct CDR3 sequences, 30% found once. This clonotype was picked up many times. Its specificity is unknown. This CDR3 is 15 amino acids long. Trimming took 0 bases from V and 4 from J; bases not matched to a gene: 4. The germline V gene has CDR1 LGHNA and CDR2 YSLEER. Study results and limitations: Among multiple sclerosis patients, normalized Chao1 diversity was significantly below that of controls. In patients, roughly 5 TRBV segments were more frequent than in controls, with TRBV5-6, TRBV5-1 and TRBV20-1 among them.

This TCR was recovered from a girl aged 10 to 17 with multiple sclerosis. The sample consisted of blood. The genes are TRBV4-3 and TRBJ1-1, with TRBD1 matching over 8 bases. The CDR3 spells CASSQDPTGGTEAFF. The CDR3 DNA reads TGCGCCAGCAGCCAAGACCCAACAGGGGGCACTGAAGCTTTCTTT.